The clone carrying this T cell receptor beta chain was observed a few times. This specimen comes from a study of low-dose radiotherapy and immunotherapy resistance in tumors. Primers used for first-strand cDNA, a TRAV- and TRBV-specific set, covered both alpha and beta chains. TCRs were put through roughly 19 PCR cycles of amplification with Phusion. A constant-region primer and the V-primer adapter served as the primer pair. One entry per CDR3 protein, called by TCRdb with MiXCR from the reads. The sample carries some 13,000 distinct CDR3 sequences, roughly 60% recorded once. Along with nivolumab and ipilimumab, donors received aspirin, low-dose cyclophosphamide and low-dose radiotherapy. V was cut by 4 bases and J by 4 bases, with 7 bases left in between. Germline loops: CDR1 MDHEN, CDR2 SYDVKM. The CDR3 has 12 residues.

V gene TRBV28 combines with J gene TRBJ1-2; D remains unclear. This receptor was taken from a human donor with advanced metastatic prostate, ovarian, gallbladder or colorectal cancer (not recorded which). This table probably holds off-target reads from a library built for another chain. CDR3 loop: CASSSQRYGYTF. In DNA, the CDR3 is TGTGCCAGCAGTTCGCAGCGCTATGGCTACACCTTC.